The 6 T cell receptor beta chains below were found in one sample sequenced in a study of T-cell reconstitution after alpha-beta-depleted transplantation in children. For TCRbeta, the library was prepared with unique molecular identifiers. TCRdb processed the PCR reads anew with MiXCR; each CDR3 protein has one entry. The sample includes hundreds of thousands of distinct CDR3 sequences, approximately 10% seen only once; the top ten take 28%. The sample consisted of PBMCs, taken before TCRalphabeta/CD19-depleted stem cell transplant. The origin of the receptors is a child younger than two with acute myeloid leukemia, due to receive a stem cell transplant.

This sequence joins TRBV30 and TRBJ2-4; D not resolved. V was pared by 4 bases and J by 6 bases, with 13 bases between. This CDR3 comprises 13 residues. Germline lookup yields CDR1 GTSNPN and CDR2 SVGIG (reference sequence). The CDR3: CAWNPGAVNIQYF. The CDR3 nucleotides are TGTGCCTGGAACCCCGGTGCAGTAAACATTCAGTACTTC.

This clonotype occurred a few times. One end of the junction fails to match germline, which may point to a read error. The chain has TRBV19 and TRBJ2-3; TRBD2 aligns across 10 bases. CDR1 LNHDA and CDR2 SQIVND come from the germline V gene (reference sequence). CDR3 length equals 12 residues. This CDR3 is CASSIQSGRAQF. The DNA of the CDR3 is TGTGCCAGTAGTATACAGAGCGGGAGGGCCCAGTTC.

As for this clonotype: At one end the junction does not follow the germline gene, possibly because of a read error. This CDR3 is CCARDGGWALLYNEQFF. CDR3 coding DNA: TGCTGTGCTAGAGATGGGGGGTGGGCGCTGCTTTACAATGAGCAGTTCTTC. J is TRBJ2-1 and V is TRBV20-1, with D possibly matching TRBD2 (6 bases). The CDR3 contains 17 residues. Germline V gene sequence: CDR1 DFQATT, CDR2 SNEGSKA (reference sequence).

This clonotype has at least ten counts. CDR3 in amino acids: CASSPGLLPTDTQYF. In DNA, the CDR3 is TGCGCCAGCAGCCCAGGACTGCTGCCAACAGATACGCAGTATTTT. The chain combines TRBV5-1 with TRBJ2-3; D is possibly TRBD2 (5 bases). Trimming took off 4 bases at V and 3 bases at J, with 15 bases between the two ends. The CDR3 extends over 15 amino acids. Germline CDR1 SGHRS, CDR2 YFSETQ.

This clonotype was seen at least ten times. The rearrangement joins TRBV5-1 to TRBJ2-7, with D perhaps TRBD1 (6 bases). Per germline, CDR1 SGHRS and CDR2 YFSETQ. Deletions cut 4 bases from V and 1 base from J, with 12 bases between. The CDR3 runs 14 residues. The CDR3 is CASSTRQDSYEQYF. CDR3 bases: TGCGCCAGCAGCACCAGACAGGATTCCTACGAGCAGTACTTC.

Regarding this clonotype: An end of the junction does not agree with germline; a read error may underlie this. This rearrangement joins TRBV7-4 to TRBJ2-3; D is perhaps TRBD2 (6 bases). Germline assignment: CDR1 SGHVT and CDR2 SQSDAQ. CDR3 length: 16 amino acids. The CDR3: CATSNWLACPTDTQYF. DNA for the CDR3: TGTGCCACCAGCAATTGGCTAGCGTGCCCCACAGATACGCAGTATTTT.